Included here is one TCR beta chain sequence, with context. The sample contains more than one DNA sequence encoding this CDR3. The V gene end was trimmed by 2 bases and the J gene end by 5 bases; junction bases not matched to a gene: 2. This CDR3 region has 13 residues. Germline V gene data show CDR1 as KGHSH and CDR2 as LQKENI. In the original workflow: Amplified reference gene primers provided the basis for estimating nucleated cell counts. The assay was immunoSEQ multiplex PCR, and TCRdb's table has in-frame clones only and misses some. That table is the source of V, J and clone size, and D and trimming were worked out from the DNA. The table includes some 450,000 clones, 88% detected once. A Seattle source enrolled patients during active infection and followed them longitudinally. This record comes from a study of blood T cell repertoires in COVID-19. As for the study in general: COVID-19 samples, acute and convalescent, were from the United States, Italy and Spain. T cells, B-cell-depleted T cells, or PBMCs provided the cDNA or gDNA that served as material.

This rearrangement joins TRBV18 to TRBJ2-5, with 7 bases lining up with TRBD1. Sequencing used peripheral blood. This receptor was identified in a woman aged 50 to 65 with COVID-19, enrolled during active disease. CDR3 region: CASSPGQEETQYF. In DNA, the CDR3 is TGTGCCAGCTCACCAGGACAGGAGGAGACCCAGTACTTC.